The next 4 T cell receptor beta chains were all read from a single sample in a study of siplizumab effects on memory and regulatory T cells. Here immunoSEQ multiplex PCR was the method, and the copy in TCRdb shows in-frame clones only, minus some. Among more than 70,000 clones, 95% were seen once, and the ten largest hold approximately 17%. The specimen sequenced was CD8+ T cells sorted from blood. These receptors came from a human donor in good health.

The rearrangement joins TRBV2 to TRBJ2-7, with D possibly matching TRBD2 (7 bases). The germline V gene has CDR1 SNHLY and CDR2 FYNNEI. V was shortened by 3 bases and J by 2 bases, with 11 bases between the two germline ends. The CDR3 extends over 14 amino acids. CDR3 nucleotides: TGTGCCAGCAGTGACGCGGGGGCCACCTACGAGCAGTACTTC. Protein: CASSDAGATYEQYF. The entire variable domain, with the rest obtained from reference TRBV2 and TRBJ2-7, is as follows: EPEVTQTPSHQVTQMGQEVILRCVPISNHLYFYWYRQILGQKVEFLVSFYNNEISEKSEIFDDQFSVERPDGSNFTLKIRSTKLEDSAMYFCASSDAGATYEQYFGPGTRLTVT.

The chain recombines TRBV6-6 with TRBJ2-7, with D possibly being TRBD1 (6 bases). The CDR3 is 15 amino acids. Trimming shortened V by 4 bases and J by 2 bases, and 15 bases separated the two germline ends. Germline V gene sequence: CDR1 MNHNY, CDR2 SVGAGI (reference sequence). The CDR3 loop reads CASSSPGHLTYEQYF. The CDR3, as DNA: TGTGCCAGCAGTTCCCCGGGACATCTTACCTACGAGCAGTACTTC.

The chain couples TRBV4-1 to TRBJ2-3; no clear D gene. Trimming stripped 3 bases from V and 5 bases from J, with 24 bases between. CDR3 length: 18 residues. Germline values: CDR1 MGHRA, CDR2 YSYEKL. The CDR3 loop is CASSQLFPGWLGEDTQYF. CDR3 in DNA: TGCGCCAGCAGCCAGCTGTTCCCGGGTTGGCTAGGTGAAGATACGCAGTATTTT.

This chain connects TRBV7-3 to TRBJ2-1; TRBD2 aligns across 8 bases. Trimming cost V 5 bases and J 5 bases; bases outside gene matches: 11. Germline V gene lookup returns CDR1 SGHTA and CDR2 FQGTGA. This CDR3 is 16 amino acids long. CDR3 in amino acids: CASSPTPGRVNNEQFF. For the CDR3, the DNA is TGTGCCAGCAGCCCCACGCCCGGGAGGGTAAACAATGAGCAGTTCTTC.